Shown below are 3 T cell receptor beta chains from a single sample sequenced in a study of control samples from healthy donors and cancer patients. Produced via immunoSEQ multiplex PCR; TCRdb's table is partial and in-frame only. Of around 190,000 clones in the sample, more than 90% were seen once. Sequencing was carried out using blood. These receptors were collected from a young man in good health.

Notes on this clone: Other DNA sequences in the sample encode the same CDR3. This chain uses TRBV28 with TRBJ2-3, with 7 bases identical to TRBD2. V dropped 2 bases and J dropped 11; count of bases not matched to a gene: 13. The CDR3 extends over 15 amino acids. The V gene's germline CDR1 is MDHEN and CDR2 SYDVKM. CDR3 region: CASSLALAGVGKQYF. For the CDR3, the DNA is TGTGCCAGCAGTTTAGCCCTGGCGGGAGTAGGGAAGCAGTATTTT.

V is TRBV9 and J is TRBJ1-2; 7 bases are shared with TRBD1. J lost 4 bases, V lost 3 bases, and 6 bases had no gene match. Germline V CDR1 and CDR2: SGDLS, YYNGEE. The CDR3 contains 14 residues. CDR3 sequence: CASSGARQGYGYTF. In DNA, the CDR3 is TGTGCCAGCAGCGGCGCTCGACAGGGCTATGGCTACACCTTC.

V is TRBV18 and J is TRBJ2-2; D gene ambiguous. This CDR3 has 11 amino acids. The V and J ends lost 2 bases and 5 bases respectively, with 0 bases between them. Per the germline V gene, CDR1 is KGHSH and CDR2 is LQKENI. CDR3 sequence reads: CASSPTGELFF. CDR3 DNA sequence: TGTGCCAGCTCACCAACCGGGGAGCTGTTTTTT.